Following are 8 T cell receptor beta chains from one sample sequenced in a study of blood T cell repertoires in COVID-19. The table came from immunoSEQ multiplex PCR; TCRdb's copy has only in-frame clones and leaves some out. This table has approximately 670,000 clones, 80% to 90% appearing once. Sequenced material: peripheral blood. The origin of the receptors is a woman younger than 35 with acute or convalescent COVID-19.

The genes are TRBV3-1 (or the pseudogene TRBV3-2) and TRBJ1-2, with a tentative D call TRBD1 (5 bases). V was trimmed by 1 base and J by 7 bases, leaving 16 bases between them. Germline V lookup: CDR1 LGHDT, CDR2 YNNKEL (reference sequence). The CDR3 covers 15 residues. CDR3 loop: CASSQAAGAGSGYTF. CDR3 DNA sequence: TGTGCCAGCAGCCAAGCAGCTGGGGCGGGGAGTGGCTACACCTTC.

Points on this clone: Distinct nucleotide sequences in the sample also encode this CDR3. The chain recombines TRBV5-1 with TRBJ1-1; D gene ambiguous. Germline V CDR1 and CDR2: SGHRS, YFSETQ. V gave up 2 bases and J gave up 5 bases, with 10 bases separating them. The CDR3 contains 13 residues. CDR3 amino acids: CASSLTRGTEAFF. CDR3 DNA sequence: TGCGCCAGCAGCTTAACCCGGGGTACTGAAGCTTTCTTT.

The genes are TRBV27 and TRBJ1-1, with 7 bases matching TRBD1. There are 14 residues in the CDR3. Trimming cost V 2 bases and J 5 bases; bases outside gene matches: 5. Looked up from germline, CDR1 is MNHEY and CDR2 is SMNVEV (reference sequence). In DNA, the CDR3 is TGTGCCAGCAGTTTAGGGACAGACCGTACTGAAGCTTTCTTT. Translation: CASSLGTDRTEAFF.

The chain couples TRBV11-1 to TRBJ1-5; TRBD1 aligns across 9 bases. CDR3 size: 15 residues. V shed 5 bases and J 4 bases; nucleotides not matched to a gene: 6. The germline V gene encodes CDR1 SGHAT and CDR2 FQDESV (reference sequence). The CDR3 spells CASSRGTGMNQPQHF. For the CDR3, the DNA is TGTGCCAGCAGCAGAGGGACAGGGATGAATCAGCCCCAGCATTTT.

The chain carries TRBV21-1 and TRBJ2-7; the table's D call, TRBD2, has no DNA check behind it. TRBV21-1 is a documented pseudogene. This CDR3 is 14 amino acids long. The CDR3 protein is CASSKEQVAYEQYF. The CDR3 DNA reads TGTGCCAGCAGCAAAGAGCAAGTTGCCTACGAGCAGTACTTC.

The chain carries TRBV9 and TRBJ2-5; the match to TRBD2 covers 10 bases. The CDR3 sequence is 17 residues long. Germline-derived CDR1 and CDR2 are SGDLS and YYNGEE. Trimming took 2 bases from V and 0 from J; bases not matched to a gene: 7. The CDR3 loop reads CASSVASGGWYQETQYF. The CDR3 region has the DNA TGTGCCAGCAGCGTGGCTAGCGGGGGTTGGTACCAAGAGACCCAGTACTTC.

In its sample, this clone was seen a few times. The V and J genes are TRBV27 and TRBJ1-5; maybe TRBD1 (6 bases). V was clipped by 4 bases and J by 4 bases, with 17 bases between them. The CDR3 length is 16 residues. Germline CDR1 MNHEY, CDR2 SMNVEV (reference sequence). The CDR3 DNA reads TGTGCCAGCAGTTCTATCTCCAGGGGCGAGAATCAGCCCCAGCATTTT. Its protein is CASSSISRGENQPQHF.

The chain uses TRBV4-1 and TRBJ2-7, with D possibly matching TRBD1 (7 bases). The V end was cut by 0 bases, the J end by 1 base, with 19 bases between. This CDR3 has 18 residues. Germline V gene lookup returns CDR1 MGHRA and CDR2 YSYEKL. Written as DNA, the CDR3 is TGCGCCAGCAGCCAAGAGGGTCGGGGCAGGGGGACTTCCTACGAGCAGTACTTC. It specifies CASSQEGRGRGTSYEQYF.